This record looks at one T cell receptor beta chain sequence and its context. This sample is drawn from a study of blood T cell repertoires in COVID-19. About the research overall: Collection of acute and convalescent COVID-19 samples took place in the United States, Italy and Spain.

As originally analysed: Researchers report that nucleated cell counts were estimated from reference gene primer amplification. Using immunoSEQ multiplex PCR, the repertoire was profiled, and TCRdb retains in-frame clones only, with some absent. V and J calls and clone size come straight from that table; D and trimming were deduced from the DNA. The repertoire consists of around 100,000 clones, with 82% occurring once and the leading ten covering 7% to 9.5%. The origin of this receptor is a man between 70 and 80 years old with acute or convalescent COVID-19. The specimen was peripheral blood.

Written as DNA, the CDR3 is TGTGCCAGCAGTAGCATACTCGGACAGGGGAAGTACTTC. This translates into CASSSILGQGKYF. The rearrangement links TRBV27 to TRBJ2-7, with 9 bases fitting TRBD1. The CDR3 extends over 13 amino acids. The V gene end was trimmed by 5 bases and the J gene end by 11 bases; junction bases not matched to a gene: 10. In germline, CDR1 is MNHEY, CDR2 SMNVEV (reference sequence).